This TCR beta chain comes out of a study of blood T cell repertoires in COVID-19. Turning to the study itself: Both acute and convalescent COVID-19 samples were obtained from the United States, Italy and Spain. Sources were T cells, B-cell-depleted T cells, or PBMCs; the material itself was cDNA or gDNA.

Participants classified as exposed had met a COVID-19 case within 2 weeks before study entry. Authors' methods: How many nucleated cells were present was estimated from reference gene primer amplification. The table came from immunoSEQ multiplex PCR; TCRdb's copy has only in-frame clones and leaves some out. V, J and clone size were drawn from that table, and D and trimming were deduced from the DNA. This table holds almost 350,000 clones, almost 90% found once. Sequencing was performed on PBMCs or T cells enriched from blood (not recorded which). The clonotype originates from a woman aged 30 to 39 who had been exposed to COVID-19.

DNA of the CDR3: TGTGCCAGCAGGCAGGGGTTGTCCTATGGCTACACCTTC. It yields the protein CASRQGLSYGYTF. This chain uses TRBV7-9 with TRBJ1-2, with D possibly being TRBD1 (6 bases). Trimming removed 6 bases from V and 4 bases from J, with 12 bases in between. The CDR3 totals 13 residues. Germline V gene data show CDR1 as SEHNR and CDR2 as FQNEAQ (reference sequence).